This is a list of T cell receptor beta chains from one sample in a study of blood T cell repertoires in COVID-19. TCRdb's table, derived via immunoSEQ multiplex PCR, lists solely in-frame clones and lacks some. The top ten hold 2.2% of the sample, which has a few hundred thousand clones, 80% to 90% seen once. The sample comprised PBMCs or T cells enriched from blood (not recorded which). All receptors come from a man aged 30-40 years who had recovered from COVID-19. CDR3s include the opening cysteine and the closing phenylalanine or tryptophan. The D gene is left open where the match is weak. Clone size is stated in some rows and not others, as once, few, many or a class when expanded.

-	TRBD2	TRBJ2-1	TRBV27	TGTGCCAGCAGAAGACGGACTAGTGGGAATGAGCAGTTCTTC	CASRRRTSGNEQFF
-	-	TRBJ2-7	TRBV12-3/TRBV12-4	TGTGCCAGCAGTTGGGGCGACGAGCAGTACTTC	CASSWGDEQYF
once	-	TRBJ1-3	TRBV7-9	TGTGCCAGCGGGGGTTACGTACCTGGGACTAGCTCTGGAAACACCATATATTTT	CASGGYVPGTSSGNTIYF
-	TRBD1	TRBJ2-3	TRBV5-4	TGTGCCAGCAGCGCCACCCCGACAGGGTCTGGCACAGATACGCAGTATTTT	CASSATPTGSGTDTQYF
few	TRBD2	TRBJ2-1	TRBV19	TGTGCCAGTAGTATCGGGACTAGCGGGGGCAATGAGCAGTTCTTC	CASSIGTSGGNEQFF
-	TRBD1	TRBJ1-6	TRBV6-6	TGTGCCAGCAGGCGCGACAGGGGAAATTCACCCCTCCACTTT	CASRRDRGNSPLHF
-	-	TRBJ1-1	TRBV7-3	TGTGCCAGCAGCTTTATCGGGGGCACTGAAGCTTTCTTT	CASSFIGGTEAFF
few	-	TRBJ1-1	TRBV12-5	TGTGCTAGTGGTTTAGGTGGAGTCACTGAAGCTTTCTTT	CASGLGGVTEAFF
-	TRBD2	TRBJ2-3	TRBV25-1	TGTGCCGTAAGGGGCGGGGGGGCCGCAGATACGCAGTATTTT	CAVRGGGAADTQYF
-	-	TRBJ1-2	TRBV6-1	TGTGCCAGCAGTGAGGAGGTTTTCGGCTATGGCTACACCTTC	CASSEEVFGYGYTF
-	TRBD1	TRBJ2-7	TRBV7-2	TGTGCCAGCAGCTTAACCCGGGACAGTAGCTCCTACGAGCAGTACTTC	CASSLTRDSSSYEQYF
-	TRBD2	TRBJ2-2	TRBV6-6	TGTGCCAGCAGTCGGACTAGCGGGGGGCTTCGGACCGGGGAGCTGTTTTTT	CASSRTSGGLRTGELFF
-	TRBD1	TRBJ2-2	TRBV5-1	TGCGCCAGCAGCTCGACAGGGGAGGTCACCGGGGAGCTGTTTTTT	CASSSTGEVTGELFF
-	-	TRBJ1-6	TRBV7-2	TGTGCCAGCAGCTTATACAGGACGGGGGTTTCACCCCTCCACTTT	CASSLYRTGVSPLHF
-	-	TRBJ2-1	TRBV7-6	TGTGCCAGCAGCCCTGCGGCTAGCTACAATGAGCAGTTCTTC	CASSPAASYNEQFF
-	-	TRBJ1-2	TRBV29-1	TGCAGCGTTGCGCAGGGAGGCGACTATGGCTACACCTTC	CSVAQGGDYGYTF
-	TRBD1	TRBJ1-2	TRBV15	TGTGCCACCAGCAGAGATGATTTATGGGACAGGGACAACTATGGCTACACCTTC	CATSRDDLWDRDNYGYTF
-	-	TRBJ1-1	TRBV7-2	TGTGCCAGCAGCTTAGGGGCCGATGAAGCTTTCTTT	CASSLGADEAFF
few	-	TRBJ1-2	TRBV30	TGTGCCTGGAAACGGGGGGGGAACTATGGCTACACCTTC	CAWKRGGNYGYTF
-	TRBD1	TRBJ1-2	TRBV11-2	TGTGCCAGCAGCTTAGGCCCTGGGACAGGGAACTATGGCTACACCTTC	CASSLGPGTGNYGYTF
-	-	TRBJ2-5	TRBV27	TGTGCCAGCAGTCCCGATTCCGGAGTAAAGATGGAGACCCAGTACTTC	CASSPDSGVKMETQYF
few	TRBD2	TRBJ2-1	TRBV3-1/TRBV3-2	TGTGCCAGCAGCCCCCCCTTACTAGCGGGGGGGGTTTTCTTC	CASSPPLLAGGVFF
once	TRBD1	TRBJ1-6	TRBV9	TGTGCCAGCAGCCCCCGGACAGGGGCGATTTCACCCCTCCACTTT	CASSPRTGAISPLHF
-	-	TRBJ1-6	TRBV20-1	TGCAGTGCTAGTCGTGCCGGCGGAAATTCACCCCTCCACTTT	CSASRAGGNSPLHF
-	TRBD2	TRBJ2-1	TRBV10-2	TGCGCCAGCAGTGAAGCGGGGGGCCTGAATGAGCAGTTCTTC	CASSEAGGLNEQFF
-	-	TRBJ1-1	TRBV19	TGTGCCAGTAGTTTCGGACACATAGGCACTGAAGCTTTCTTT	CASSFGHIGTEAFF
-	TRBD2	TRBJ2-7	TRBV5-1	TGCGCCAGCGGATCGGGAGGGGAAGGAAAAGAGCAGTACTTC	CASGSGGEGKEQYF
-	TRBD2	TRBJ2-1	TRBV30	TGTGCCTGGAGTGCCCCTCTAGCGGGGGCCGCGCAGTTCTTC	CAWSAPLAGAAQFF
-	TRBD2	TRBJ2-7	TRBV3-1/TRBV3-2	TGTGCCAGCAGCCAGATGTCTAGCGGGGGTTCCTACGAGCAGTACTTC	CASSQMSSGGSYEQYF
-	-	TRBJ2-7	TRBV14	TGTGCCAGCAGCCGGGTCACAGGTTCCTCCTACGAGCAGTACTTC	CASSRVTGSSYEQYF
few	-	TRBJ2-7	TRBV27	TGTGCCAGCAGTTATCAGGGGACCTACGAGCAGTACTTC	CASSYQGTYEQYF
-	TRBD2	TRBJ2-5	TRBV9	TGTGCCAGCAGCGTAGGGGATAGCGGGGGCGGCCGGGGAGAGACCCAGTACTTC	CASSVGDSGGGRGETQYF
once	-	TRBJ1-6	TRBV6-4	TGTGCCAGCAGTGCCCGGGGGAATTCACCCCTCCACTTT	CASSARGNSPLHF
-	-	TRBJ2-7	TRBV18	TGTGCCAGCTCACTTACAAGACAAAGCTCCTACGAGCAGTACTTC	CASSLTRQSSYEQYF
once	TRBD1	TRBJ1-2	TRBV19	TGTGCCAGTAGTGAGCCCCACGGACAGGGACTCTGGGGCTACACCTTC	CASSEPHGQGLWGYTF
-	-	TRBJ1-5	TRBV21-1	TGTGCCAGCAGCGAGAGAAATAGCAATCAGCCCCAGCATTTT	CASSERNSNQPQHF
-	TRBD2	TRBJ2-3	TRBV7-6	TGTGCCAGCAGCACCAGACTAGCGGGGGGGGTAAAGACAGATACGCAGTATTTT	CASSTRLAGGVKTDTQYF
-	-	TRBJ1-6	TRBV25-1	TGTGCCAGCAGTGCCACGGGGAATTCACCCCTCCACTTT	CASSATGNSPLHF
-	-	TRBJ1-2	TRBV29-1	TGCAGCGCTAAAAGACTCAGGGGCTTCGGCTATGGCTACACCTTC	CSAKRLRGFGYGYTF
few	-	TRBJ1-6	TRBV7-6	TGTGCCAGCAGCTCCCTAGGGCAGGGCGGTTCACCCCTCCACTTT	CASSSLGQGGSPLHF
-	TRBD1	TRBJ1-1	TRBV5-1	TGCGCCAGCAGCCTCTCGACAGGGAGAACTGAAGCTTTCTTT	CASSLSTGRTEAFF
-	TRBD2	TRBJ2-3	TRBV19	TGTGCCAGTAGTAGACAGACTAGCGGGGGGGCCCTCGATACGCAGTATTTT	CASSRQTSGGALDTQYF
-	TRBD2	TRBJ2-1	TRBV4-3	TGCGCCAGCAGCCAAGACTCCGGCGGACTAGCGGGGCGACGGTTCTTC	CASSQDSGGLAGRRFF
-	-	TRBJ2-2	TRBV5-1	TGCGCCAGCAGCTACTCAGGGGCGTACACCGGGGAGCTGTTTTTT	CASSYSGAYTGELFF
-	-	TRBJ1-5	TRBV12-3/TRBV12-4	TGTGCCAGCGGGGCCCCCAATCAGCCCCAGCATTTT	CASGAPNQPQHF
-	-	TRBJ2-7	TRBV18	TGTGCCAGCTCACCGAACTTACAGGGCACAGGCGAGCAGTACTTC	CASSPNLQGTGEQYF
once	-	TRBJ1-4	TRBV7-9	TGTGCCAGCAGCTCGACTAAAAATCGTATAGCTAATGAAAAACTGTTTTTT	CASSSTKNRIANEKLFF
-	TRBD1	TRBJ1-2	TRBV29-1	TGCAGCGTGCTGACAGGGGGGAATGATGGCTACACCTTC	CSVLTGGNDGYTF
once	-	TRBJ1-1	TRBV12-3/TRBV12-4	TGTGCCAGCACCACTACATACGGTGAAGCTTTCTTT	CASTTTYGEAFF
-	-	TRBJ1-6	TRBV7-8	TGTGCCAGCAGCTTGGGCCGGGGAGGAGCACCCCTCCACTTT	CASSLGRGGAPLHF
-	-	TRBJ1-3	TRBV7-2	TGTGCCAGCAGCTGGCTCCCTGGAAACACCATATATTTT	CASSWLPGNTIYF
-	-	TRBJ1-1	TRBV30	TGTGCCTGGAGTGGGCCCCTGCTAGACCAAGCTTTCTTT	CAWSGPLLDQAFF
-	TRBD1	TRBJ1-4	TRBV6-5	TGTGCCAGCAGTTACCAAATGACAGGGGGCTTGGAAAAACTGTTTTTT	CASSYQMTGGLEKLFF
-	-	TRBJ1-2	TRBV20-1	TGCAGTGCTTGGCTTAACTATGGCTACACCTTC	CSAWLNYGYTF
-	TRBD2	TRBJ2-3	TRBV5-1	TGCGCCAGCGTACCCGTAGCGGGGGGGCGGGCAGATACGCAGTATTTT	CASVPVAGGRADTQYF
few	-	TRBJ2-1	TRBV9	TGTGCCAGCAGCGGACACCGCGGGGATCCCTACAATGAGCAGTTCTTC	CASSGHRGDPYNEQFF
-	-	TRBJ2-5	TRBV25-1	TGTGCCAGCAACTCCCTAGGAGGTGGGGAAGAGACCCAGTACTTC	CASNSLGGGEETQYF
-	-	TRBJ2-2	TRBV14	TGTGCCAGCAGCCAAGCAAACACCGGGGAGCTGTTTTTT	CASSQANTGELFF
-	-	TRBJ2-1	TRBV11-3	TGTGCCAGCAGCTCGAGATACGACTCCTACAATGAGCAGTTCTTC	CASSSRYDSYNEQFF